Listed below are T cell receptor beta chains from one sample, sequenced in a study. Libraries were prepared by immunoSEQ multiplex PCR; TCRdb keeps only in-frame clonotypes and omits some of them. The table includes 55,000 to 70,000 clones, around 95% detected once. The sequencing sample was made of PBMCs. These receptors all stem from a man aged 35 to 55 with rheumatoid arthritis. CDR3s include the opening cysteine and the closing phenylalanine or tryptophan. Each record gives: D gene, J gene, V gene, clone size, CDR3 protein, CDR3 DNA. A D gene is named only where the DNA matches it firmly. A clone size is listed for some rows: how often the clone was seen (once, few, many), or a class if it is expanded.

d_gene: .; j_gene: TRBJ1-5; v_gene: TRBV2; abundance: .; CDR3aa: CARGGTQDGNQPQHF; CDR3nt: TGTGCCAGGGGCGGGACCCAGGACGGCAATCAGCCCCAGCATTTT
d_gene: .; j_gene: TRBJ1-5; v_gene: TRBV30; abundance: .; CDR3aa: CAWAHGGAQPQHF; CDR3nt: TGTGCCTGGGCCCACGGGGGTGCTCAGCCCCAGCATTTT
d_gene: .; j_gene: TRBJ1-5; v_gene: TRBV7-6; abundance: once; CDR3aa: CASSLGRGNQPQHF; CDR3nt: TGTGCCAGCAGCTTAGGCAGGGGAAATCAGCCCCAGCATTTT
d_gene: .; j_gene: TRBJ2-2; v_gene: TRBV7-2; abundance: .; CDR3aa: CASSLRLANTGELFF; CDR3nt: TGTGCCAGCAGCTTACGACTGGCGAACACCGGGGAGCTGTTTTTT
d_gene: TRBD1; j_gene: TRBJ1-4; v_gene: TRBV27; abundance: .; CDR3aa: CASSPGTGLSKLFF; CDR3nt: TGTGCCAGCAGCCCCGGGACAGGGCTGTCAAAACTGTTTTTT
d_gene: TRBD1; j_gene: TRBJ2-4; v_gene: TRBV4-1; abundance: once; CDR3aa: CASSQDPRTGGWDIQYF; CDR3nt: TGCGCCAGCAGCCAAGATCCACGGACAGGGGGCTGGGACATTCAGTACTTC
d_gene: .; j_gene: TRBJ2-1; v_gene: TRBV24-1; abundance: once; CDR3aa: CATSDPDRYNEQFF; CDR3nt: TGTGCCACCAGTGACCCCGACAGATACAATGAGCAGTTCTTC
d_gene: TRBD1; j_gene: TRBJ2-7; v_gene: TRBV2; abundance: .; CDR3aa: CASSETGSSYEQYF; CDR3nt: TGTGCCAGCAGTGAGACAGGGAGCTCCTACGAGCAGTACTTC
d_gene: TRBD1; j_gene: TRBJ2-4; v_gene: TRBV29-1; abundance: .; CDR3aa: CSVEEVQGNIQYF; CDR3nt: TGCAGCGTTGAAGAGGTACAGGGGAACATTCAGTACTTC
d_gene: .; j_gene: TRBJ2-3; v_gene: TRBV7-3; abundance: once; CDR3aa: CASSLSAPPDTQYF; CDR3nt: TGTGCCAGCAGCTTATCAGCCCCCCCAGATACGCAGTATTTT
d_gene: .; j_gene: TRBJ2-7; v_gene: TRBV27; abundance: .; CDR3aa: CASSLGSVGPALGEQYF; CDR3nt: TGTGCCAGCAGTTTAGGTTCAGTGGGCCCGGCCTTAGGCGAGCAGTACTTC
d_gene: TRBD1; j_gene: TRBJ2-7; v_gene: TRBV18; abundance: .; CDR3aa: CASSSGTGAEEQYF; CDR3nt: TGTGCCAGCTCATCAGGGACAGGCGCGGAAGAGCAGTACTTC
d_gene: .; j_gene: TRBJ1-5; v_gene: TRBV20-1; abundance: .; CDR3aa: CSASVDTNQPQHF; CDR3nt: TGCAGTGCTAGTGTAGACACCAATCAGCCCCAGCATTTT
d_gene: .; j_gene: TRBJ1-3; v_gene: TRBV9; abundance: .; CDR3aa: CASSVDELLSGNTIYF; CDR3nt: TGTGCCAGCAGCGTAGACGAGCTCCTATCTGGAAACACCATATATTTT
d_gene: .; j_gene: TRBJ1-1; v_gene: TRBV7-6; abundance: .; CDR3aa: CASSLEVDWGTEAFF; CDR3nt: TGTGCCAGCAGCTTAGAGGTGGATTGGGGCACTGAAGCTTTCTTT
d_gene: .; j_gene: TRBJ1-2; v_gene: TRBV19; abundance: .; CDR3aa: CASSTRTDVTGYTF; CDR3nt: TGTGCCAGTAGTACTCGGACCGACGTCACTGGCTACACCTTC
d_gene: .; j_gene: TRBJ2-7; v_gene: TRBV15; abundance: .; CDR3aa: CATSRDQGVTSYEQYF; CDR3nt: TGTGCCACCAGCAGAGATCAAGGGGTAACAAGCTACGAGCAGTACTTC
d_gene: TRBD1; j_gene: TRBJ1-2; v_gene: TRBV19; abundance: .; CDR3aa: CASSNRDRGPVYGYTF; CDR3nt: TGTGCCAGTAGTAACCGGGACAGGGGGCCCGTCTATGGCTACACCTTC
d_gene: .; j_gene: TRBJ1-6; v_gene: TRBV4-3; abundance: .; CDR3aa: CASSQEGGTVSPLHF; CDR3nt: TGCGCCAGCAGCCAAGAGGGGGGGACGGTTTCACCCCTCCACTTT
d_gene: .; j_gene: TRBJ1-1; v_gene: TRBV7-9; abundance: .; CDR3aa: CASSPPLMDSKAFF; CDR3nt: TGTGCCAGCAGCCCCCCTTTAATGGACAGTAAAGCTTTCTTT
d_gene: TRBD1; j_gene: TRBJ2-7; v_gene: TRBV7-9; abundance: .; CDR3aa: CASSFGTGKPYEQYF; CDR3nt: TGTGCCAGCAGCTTTGGGACAGGGAAGCCCTACGAGCAGTACTTC
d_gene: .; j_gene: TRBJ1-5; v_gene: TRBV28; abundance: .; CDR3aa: CASSLTFRARRQPQHF; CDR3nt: TGTGCCAGCAGTCTTACCTTTCGGGCGAGAAGGCAGCCCCAGCATTTT
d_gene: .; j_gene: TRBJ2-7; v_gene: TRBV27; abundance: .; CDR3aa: CASSLGGGHEQYF; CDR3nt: TGTGCCAGCAGTTTGGGCGGAGGCCACGAGCAGTACTTC
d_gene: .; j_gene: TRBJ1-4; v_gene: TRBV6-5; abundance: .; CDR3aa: CASSRGTESGEKLFF; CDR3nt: TGTGCCAGCAGTAGAGGGACGGAGTCGGGTGAAAAACTGTTTTTT
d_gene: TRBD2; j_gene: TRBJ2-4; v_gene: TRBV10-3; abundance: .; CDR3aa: CAISARGGGMKNIQYF; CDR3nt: TGTGCCATCAGTGCGCGGGGGGGAGGGATGAAAAACATTCAGTACTTC
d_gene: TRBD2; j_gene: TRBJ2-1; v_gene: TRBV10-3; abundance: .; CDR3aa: CAISLGAGGPNEQFF; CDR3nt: TGTGCCATCAGTTTGGGAGCGGGAGGGCCCAATGAGCAGTTCTTC
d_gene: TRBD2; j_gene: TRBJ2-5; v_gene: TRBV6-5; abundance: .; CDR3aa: CASSYGLAGEETQYF; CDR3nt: TGTGCCAGCAGTTACGGACTAGCGGGAGAGGAGACCCAGTACTTC
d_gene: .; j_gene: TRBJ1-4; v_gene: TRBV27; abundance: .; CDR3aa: CASSPTGWGTEKLFF; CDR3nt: TGTGCCAGCAGTCCCACGGGGTGGGGCACCGAAAAACTGTTTTTT
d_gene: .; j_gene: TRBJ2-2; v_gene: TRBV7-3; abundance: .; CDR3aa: CASSLASRAPGELFF; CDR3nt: TGTGCCAGCAGCTTAGCGTCCCGAGCTCCCGGGGAGCTGTTTTTT
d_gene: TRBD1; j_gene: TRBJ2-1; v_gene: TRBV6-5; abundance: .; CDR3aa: CASSSGQNSYNEQFF; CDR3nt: TGTGCCAGCAGTTCGGGACAGAACTCCTACAATGAGCAGTTCTTC
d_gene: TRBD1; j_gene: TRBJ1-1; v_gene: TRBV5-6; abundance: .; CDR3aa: CASGLTGVPEAFF; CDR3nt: TGTGCCAGCGGTTTAACAGGGGTGCCTGAAGCTTTCTTT
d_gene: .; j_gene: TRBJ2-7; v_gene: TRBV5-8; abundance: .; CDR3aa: CASSFDRRGYEQYF; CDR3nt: TGTGCCAGCAGCTTCGACAGGCGGGGCTACGAGCAGTACTTC
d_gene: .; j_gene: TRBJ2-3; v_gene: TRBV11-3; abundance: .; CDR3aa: CASSYSDGTNTDTQYF; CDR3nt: TGTGCCAGCAGCTACTCGGACGGAACGAACACAGATACGCAGTATTTT
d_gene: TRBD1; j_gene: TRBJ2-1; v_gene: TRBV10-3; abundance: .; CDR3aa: CAISGTGRDHEQFF; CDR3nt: TGTGCCATCAGTGGGACAGGGAGAGACCATGAGCAGTTCTTC
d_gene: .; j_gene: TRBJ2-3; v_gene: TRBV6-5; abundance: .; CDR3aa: CASSWPGTDTQYF; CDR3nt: TGTGCCAGCAGTTGGCCCGGCACAGATACGCAGTATTTT
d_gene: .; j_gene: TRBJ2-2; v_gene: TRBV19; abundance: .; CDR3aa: CASSPGTPRGKTGELFF; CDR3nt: TGTGCCAGCAGCCCCGGGACACCTAGGGGGAAAACCGGAGAGCTGTTTTTT
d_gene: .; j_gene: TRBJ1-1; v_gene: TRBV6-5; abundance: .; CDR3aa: CASLLDGNTEAFF; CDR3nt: TGTGCCAGCCTACTGGACGGGAACACTGAAGCTTTCTTT
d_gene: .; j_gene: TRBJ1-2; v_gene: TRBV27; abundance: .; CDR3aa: CASSPGGSYGYTF; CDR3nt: TGTGCCAGCAGTCCTGGGGGCTCCTATGGCTACACCTTC
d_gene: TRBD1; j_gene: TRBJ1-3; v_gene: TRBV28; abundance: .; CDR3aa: CASSLGQVSSGNTIYF; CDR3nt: TGTGCCAGCAGCCTGGGACAGGTATCCTCTGGAAACACCATATATTTT
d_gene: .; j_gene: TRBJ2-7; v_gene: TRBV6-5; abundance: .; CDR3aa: CASSYDRHLSYEQYF; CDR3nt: TGTGCCAGCAGTTACGATAGACACTTGTCCTACGAGCAGTACTTC
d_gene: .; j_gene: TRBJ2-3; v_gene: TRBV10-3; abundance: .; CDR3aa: CAISESRASSTDTQYF; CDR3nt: TGTGCCATCAGTGAGTCGAGGGCGTCTAGCACAGATACGCAGTATTTT